The 7 T cell receptor beta chains below were found in one sample sequenced in a study of radiotherapy plus CTLA-4 blockade in lung cancer (dated 2018 in TCRdb). Libraries came from the immunoSEQ multiplex PCR assay. TCRdb retrieved this table from immuneACCESS and kept in-frame rearrangements only. Not all clones are present; in checked studies, unresolved V genes account for under half, and no reason is known for the remainder. The sample yields more than 75,000 clones; 60% to 75% were counted once. 2.8% of the sample goes to the ten largest clones. The sequenced sample was peripheral blood, obtained from a patient treated with radiotherapy plus ipilimumab. The origin of the receptors is a human donor with non-small cell lung cancer who had a partial response to radiotherapy plus ipilimumab. Some clones in this sample may be carry-over from other donors' samples.

V is TRBV5-1 and J is TRBJ2-5, with 7 bases lining up with TRBD1. CDR3 length: 13 residues. Germline lookup yields CDR1 SGHRS and CDR2 YFSETQ. J gave up 4 bases and V 4 bases, and 4 bases lay outside the gene matches. The CDR3 coding sequence is TGCGCCAGCAGCGCAGGGGGAGCAGAGACCCAGTACTTC. As protein: CASSAGGAETQYF.

The genes are TRBV13 and TRBJ2-6; no clear D gene. CDR3 length: 15 amino acids. Germline CDR1 and CDR2: PRHDT and FYEKMQ (reference sequence). Trimming took off 2 bases at V and 0 bases at J, with 5 bases between the two ends. The CDR3 DNA is TGTGCCAGCAGCTTACCGGGCTCTGGGGCCAACGTCCTGACTTTC. This gives the protein CASSLPGSGANVLTF.

The chain has TRBV10-3 and TRBJ2-7, with D unclear. Trimming stripped 0 bases from V and 3 bases from J, with 6 bases between. The CDR3 contains 13 residues. From germline, CDR1 is ENHRY and CDR2 SYGVKD. The CDR3 reads CAISESSDYEQYF. In DNA, the CDR3 is TGTGCCATCAGTGAGTCGTCAGACTACGAGCAGTACTTC.

The J gene is TRBJ2-5, the V gene TRBV2, with TRBD2 matching 9 bases. Germline CDR1 SNHLY, CDR2 FYNNEI. The CDR3 spans 14 residues. Trimming cost V 6 bases and J 9 bases; bases outside gene matches: 11. The CDR3 DNA reads TGTGCCAGCAGCCCCTCTAGCGGGGCGCGGGCCCAGTACTTC. Its translation is CASSPSSGARAQYF.

V is TRBV28 and J is TRBJ1-2, with 9 nucleotides matching TRBD1. In germline, CDR1 is MDHEN, CDR2 SYDVKM. V shed 6 bases and J 4 bases; nucleotides not matched to a gene: 15. The CDR3 totals 17 residues. CDR3 DNA: TGTGCCAGCAGAGCCGAGGGACAGGGAACGGGCAGCTATGGCTACACCTTC. Residues: CASRAEGQGTGSYGYTF.

The J gene is TRBJ2-1, the V gene TRBV19, with TRBD1 matching 8 bases. The V gene's germline CDR1 is LNHDA and CDR2 SQIVND (reference sequence). There are 15 residues in the CDR3. The trim removed 5 bases at V and 7 bases at J, leaving 10 bases unmatched. The CDR3: CASSDPGGARNEQFF. The CDR3 DNA reads TGTGCCAGTAGTGACCCAGGGGGCGCTCGGAATGAGCAGTTCTTC.

This chain uses TRBV27 with TRBJ1-2; TRBD1 matches at 10 bases. After removal of 5 bases from V and 6 bases from J, the junction contained 3 bases not matched to a gene. This CDR3 contains 13 residues. Germline CDR1 is MNHEY and CDR2 is SMNVEV (reference sequence). CDR3 DNA sequence: TGTGCCAGCAGTCGACAGGGGGCCAATGGCTACACCTTC. Translation: CASSRQGANGYTF.